This TCR beta chain was sequenced in a study of brain T cells in children with intractable seizures. Study-level findings and limits: Each case's top public CDR3 resembled known HCMV, EBV or influenza A CDR3s.

Generated by immunoSEQ multiplex PCR, the TCRdb table keeps only in-frame clones and is missing some. This repertoire shows 4,000 to 6,000 clones, about 90% found once; its top ten account for approximately 2%. For this clone: Antigen unknown.

Germline V gene sequence: CDR1 MNHEY, CDR2 SMNVEV (reference sequence). This CDR3 has 12 residues. The V and J ends lost 9 bases and 6 bases, in that order; junction bases with no gene match: 3. Sequencing was limited to surgery cases with top T cell transcript signatures in brain tissue. The sequences come from resected brain tissue, collected at surgery. The receptor comes from a boy younger than two with focal cortical dysplasia and intractable seizures. This chain uses TRBV27 with TRBJ2-1; the match to TRBD1 covers 9 bases. Here the CDR3 DNA reads TGTGCCAGTGGGACAGGGCCCAATGAGCAGTTCTTC. It codes for CASGTGPNEQFF.